A selection of T cell receptor beta chains follows, all from one sample in a study of Graves' ophthalmopathy and Graves' hyperthyroidism. TCRdb re-analysed the multiplex PCR reads in MiXCR, keeping a single row per CDR3 protein. The repertoire holds hundreds of thousands of distinct CDR3 sequences, with 15% as singletons. The source material was peripheral blood. All receptors come from a woman younger than 30 with stable Graves' hyperthyroidism. CDR3s include the opening cysteine and the closing phenylalanine or tryptophan. The D gene is left open where the match is weak. Expanded clones get a size class; other rows say once, few or many, or leave the size out.

DNA,CDR3,D,size,V,J
TGTGCCAGCAGCTCCGCGACGCAATCGGGGCCCCAGCATTTT,CASSSATQSGPQHF,NA,NA,TRBV7-9,TRBJ1-5
TGTGCCAGCCTACCCCTTCGACGCCACGAGCAGTACTTC,CASLPLRRHEQYF,NA,many,TRBV2,TRBJ2-7
TGTGCCAGCTCACCAAACAGGGGGCAAGTGACCGGGGAGCTGTTTTTT,CASSPNRGQVTGELFF,TRBD1,few,TRBV18,TRBJ2-2
TGTGCCAGCGGGACCGGGACACGCTATGGCTACACCTTC,CASGTGTRYGYTF,NA,many,TRBV6-5,TRBJ1-2
TGTGCCAGCAGCTTAGGAGGGACCGGGACCCAGTACTTC,CASSLGGTGTQYF,NA,many,TRBV11-2,TRBJ2-5
TGTGCCAGCACTCCGTCGAACCCAAACACTGAAGCTTTCTTT,CASTPSNPNTEAFF,NA,many,TRBV6-2/TRBV6-3,TRBJ1-1
TGTGCCAGCAGTTACGATTGGGCCTACTCTGGAAACACCATATATTTT,CASSYDWAYSGNTIYF,NA,many,TRBV6-5,TRBJ1-3
TGCAGTGCTAGAGGTCGAGGAGCGGGGTTGGAGACCCAGTACTTC,CSARGRGAGLETQYF,TRBD2,few,TRBV20-1,TRBJ2-5
TGCAGTGCTAGAAAGAGGGTGGATCGGCAGTACTTC,CSARKRVDRQYF,NA,many,TRBV20-1,TRBJ2-7
TGTGCCAGCAGTTACCCCCAGGGTTTCAGTCAGCCCCAGCATTTT,CASSYPQGFSQPQHF,NA,many,TRBV6-2/TRBV6-3,TRBJ1-5
TGTGCCAGCAGTGAAAGAGTTGATGGAGGCTACACCTTC,CASSERVDGGYTF,NA,many,TRBV2,TRBJ1-2
TGCGCCAGCAGCTTGGCAGGGTCTGCCGGGGAGCTGTTTTTT,CASSLAGSAGELFF,NA,many,TRBV5-1,TRBJ2-2
TGTGCCAGCAGCTTAGAAGAGACAGGGAGGACCCAGTACTTC,CASSLEETGRTQYF,TRBD1,few,TRBV11-2,TRBJ2-5
TGTGCCAGCAGTTTCGAGGGGCCCAACTATGGCTACACCTTC,CASSFEGPNYGYTF,NA,many,TRBV6-2/TRBV6-3,TRBJ1-2
TGTGCCAGCTCACCCGACCACGGACGGTTTAACTATGGCTACACCTTC,CASSPDHGRFNYGYTF,NA,NA,TRBV18,TRBJ1-2
TGTGCCAGCAGTGAGGCAGGGGTCGCCTACGAGCAGTACTTC,CASSEAGVAYEQYF,NA,medium-sized,TRBV6-1,TRBJ2-7
TGTGCCAGCAGTCCCAGGGGGAGTGGCTACACCTTC,CASSPRGSGYTF,TRBD1,many,TRBV12-3/TRBV12-4,TRBJ1-2
TGTGCCAGCAGCCCTAACAGGGGGCAGGCCCCTATGGACTCCGGCTACACCTTC,CASSPNRGQAPMDSGYTF,TRBD1,NA,TRBV11-2,TRBJ1-2
TGTGCCAGCAGCACCGACCGGGACAGGGGAGGCTACGAGCAGTACTTC,CASSTDRDRGGYEQYF,TRBD1,NA,TRBV7-6,TRBJ2-7
TGTGCCAGTAGTACTCCGGGACTAGGGGTCGGGGAGCTGTTTTTT,CASSTPGLGVGELFF,TRBD2,many,TRBV19,TRBJ2-2
TGCAGCGTTGGTCGGGCTGGAAAAAGAGAGGAAGCTTTCTTT,CSVGRAGKREEAFF,NA,many,TRBV29-1,TRBJ1-1
TGTGCCACCAGTTGGCGCCCCCTCTCTCTCTCTGGGGCCAACGTCCTGACTTTC,CATSWRPLSLSGANVLTF,NA,many,TRBV24-1,TRBJ2-6
TGTGCCAGCAGTGAATCGACGGGAATAACCTACGAGCAGTACTTC,CASSESTGITYEQYF,NA,NA,TRBV2,TRBJ2-7
TGTGCCAGCAGTTTTCGGGGGCTTGGAAACACCATATATTTT,CASSFRGLGNTIYF,NA,many,TRBV28,TRBJ1-3
TGTGCCACCAGTGATTCAACCTACGGCGAGCAGTACTTC,CATSDSTYGEQYF,NA,many,TRBV24-1,TRBJ2-7
TGTGCCAGCAGTGACGGAAGAGAGATAAACTATGGCTACACCTTC,CASSDGREINYGYTF,NA,many,TRBV6-1,TRBJ1-2
TGTGCCAGCAGTCGACCACCGGGACAGGCGTTAGCCATTCAGTACTTC,CASSRPPGQALAIQYF,TRBD1,many,TRBV6-2/TRBV6-3,TRBJ2-4
TGTGCCAGCAGTTCCAAGCGGACCCAGTACTTC,CASSSKRTQYF,NA,few,TRBV12-3/TRBV12-4,TRBJ2-5